Listed below are T cell receptor beta chains from one sample, sequenced in a study of T cells in Graves' hyperthyroidism and ophthalmopathy. MiXCR, run by TCRdb on the multiplex PCR reads, gives a single entry per CDR3 protein. The sample consists of more than 350,000 distinct CDR3 sequences, over 12% of them appearing once. The sequenced sample consisted of blood. The receptors were sampled from a woman aged 60-70 years with Graves' ophthalmopathy. The CDR3 runs from the conserved cysteine through the conserved F or W. The order of the fields is CDR3 protein, CDR3 DNA, D gene, J gene, clone size, V gene. A D gene is named only where the DNA matches it firmly. Expanded clones get a size class; other rows say once, few or many, or leave the size out.

CDR3aa: CASSYSGVFYEQYF
CDR3nt: TGTGCCAGCAGTTACTCGGGGGTTTTCTACGAGCAGTACTTC
d_gene: -
j_gene: TRBJ2-7
abundance: many
v_gene: TRBV6-5

CDR3aa: CASSGTMDTEAFF
CDR3nt: TGTGCCAGTAGTGGAACTATGGACACTGAAGCTTTCTTT
d_gene: -
j_gene: TRBJ1-1
abundance: many
v_gene: TRBV19

CDR3aa: CASSFWTSGVEQYF
CDR3nt: TGTGCCAGCAGCTTCTGGACTAGCGGGGTCGAGCAGTACTTC
d_gene: TRBD2
j_gene: TRBJ2-7
abundance: once
v_gene: TRBV7-9

CDR3aa: CASSHAQTQYF
CDR3nt: TGTGCCAGCAGCCATGCACAGACCCAGTACTTC
d_gene: -
j_gene: TRBJ2-5
abundance: many
v_gene: TRBV14

CDR3aa: CASRPWGLAGDLDEQFF
CDR3nt: TGTGCCAGCAGGCCCTGGGGACTAGCGGGAGATCTCGATGAGCAGTTCTTC
d_gene: TRBD2
j_gene: TRBJ2-1
abundance: -
v_gene: TRBV7-9

CDR3aa: CASSPPGGTYEQYF
CDR3nt: TGTGCCAGCAGTCCCCCCGGGGGGACCTACGAGCAGTACTTC
d_gene: TRBD2
j_gene: TRBJ2-7
abundance: many
v_gene: TRBV28

CDR3aa: CASSSLMGRQETQYF
CDR3nt: TGTGCCAGCAGCTCCTTGATGGGGCGTCAAGAGACCCAGTACTTC
d_gene: -
j_gene: TRBJ2-5
abundance: few
v_gene: TRBV7-2

CDR3aa: CASSQRTLGNTEAFF
CDR3nt: TGTGCCAGCAGCCAACGGACATTAGGAAACACTGAAGCTTTCTTT
d_gene: -
j_gene: TRBJ1-1
abundance: -
v_gene: TRBV14

CDR3aa: CASSPRAGSSYNEQFF
CDR3nt: TGTGCCAGCAGCCCACGTGCCGGGAGCTCCTACAATGAGCAGTTCTTC
d_gene: -
j_gene: TRBJ2-1
abundance: many
v_gene: TRBV7-3

CDR3aa: CASSYRGSGANVLTF
CDR3nt: TGTGCCAGCAGCTATCGGGGGTCTGGGGCCAACGTCCTGACTTTC
d_gene: -
j_gene: TRBJ2-6
abundance: many
v_gene: TRBV6-1

CDR3aa: CASRSRGVWGPSEQYF
CDR3nt: TGTGCCAGCAGGTCCCGGGGGGTTTGGGGTCCGTCTGAGCAGTACTTC
d_gene: TRBD2
j_gene: TRBJ2-7
abundance: many
v_gene: TRBV6-1

CDR3aa: CASSPARTEFSNQPQHF
CDR3nt: TGTGCCAGCTCACCAGCGAGGACAGAGTTTAGCAATCAGCCCCAGCATTTT
d_gene: -
j_gene: TRBJ1-5
abundance: -
v_gene: TRBV18

CDR3aa: CASSRDREGYTQYF
CDR3nt: TGTGCCAGCAGCAGGGACAGGGAGGGTTATACGCAGTATTTT
d_gene: TRBD1
j_gene: TRBJ2-3
abundance: -
v_gene: TRBV5-6

CDR3aa: CASSEAQYNEQFF
CDR3nt: TGTGCCAGCAGTGAAGCCCAGTACAATGAGCAGTTCTTC
d_gene: -
j_gene: TRBJ2-1
abundance: -
v_gene: TRBV6-1

CDR3aa: CASSRASGNTIYF
CDR3nt: TGTGCCAGCAGCAGGGCCTCTGGAAACACCATATATTTT
d_gene: -
j_gene: TRBJ1-3
abundance: few
v_gene: TRBV28

CDR3aa: CSADRGQETQYF
CDR3nt: TGCAGTGCTGACAGGGGGCAGGAGACCCAGTACTTC
d_gene: TRBD1
j_gene: TRBJ2-5
abundance: many
v_gene: TRBV20-1

CDR3aa: CASRGTGGGSEQYF
CDR3nt: TGTGCCAGCAGAGGGACAGGCGGCGGTTCCGAGCAGTACTTC
d_gene: TRBD1
j_gene: TRBJ2-7
abundance: many
v_gene: TRBV28

CDR3aa: CASKHRATTDTQYF
CDR3nt: TGTGCCAGCAAGCACAGGGCAACCACAGATACGCAGTATTTT
d_gene: -
j_gene: TRBJ2-3
abundance: many
v_gene: TRBV27

CDR3aa: CASSGQGVGYNEQFF
CDR3nt: TGTGCCAGCAGTGGACAGGGGGTGGGGTACAATGAGCAGTTCTTC
d_gene: TRBD1
j_gene: TRBJ2-1
abundance: many
v_gene: TRBV2

CDR3aa: CASSASAARADTQYF
CDR3nt: TGTGCCAGCAGTGCCTCCGCGGCCCGAGCAGATACGCAGTATTTT
d_gene: -
j_gene: TRBJ2-3
abundance: many
v_gene: TRBV28

CDR3aa: CASSLDGFETQPQHF
CDR3nt: TGCGCCAGCAGCTTGGACGGCTTCGAGACTCAGCCCCAGCATTTT
d_gene: -
j_gene: TRBJ1-5
abundance: many
v_gene: TRBV5-1

CDR3aa: CAGSYPTSAGGHEQFF
CDR3nt: TGTGCCGGCAGTTACCCCACTAGCGCTGGAGGTCATGAGCAGTTCTTC
d_gene: TRBD2
j_gene: TRBJ2-1
abundance: -
v_gene: TRBV6-2/TRBV6-3

CDR3aa: CASSYQGGRETQYF
CDR3nt: TGTGCCAGCAGTTATCAGGGAGGGCGAGAGACCCAGTACTTC
d_gene: TRBD2
j_gene: TRBJ2-5
abundance: many
v_gene: TRBV6-1

CDR3aa: CASRHLAGGPDAGELFF
CDR3nt: TGTGCCAGCAGACACCTAGCGGGAGGGCCAGACGCCGGGGAGCTGTTTTTT
d_gene: TRBD2
j_gene: TRBJ2-2
abundance: many
v_gene: TRBV12-3/TRBV12-4

CDR3aa: CASSFSSGRGYNEQFF
CDR3nt: TGCGCCAGCAGCTTTTCTAGCGGGAGAGGATACAATGAGCAGTTCTTC
d_gene: TRBD2
j_gene: TRBJ2-1
abundance: -
v_gene: TRBV5-1

CDR3aa: CARKYRDPWAVDEQFF
CDR3nt: TGTGCCAGAAAATACCGGGACCCCTGGGCGGTGGATGAGCAGTTCTTC
d_gene: -
j_gene: TRBJ2-1
abundance: few
v_gene: TRBV6-1

CDR3aa: CASSPPGLAGFEQYF
CDR3nt: TGTGCCAGCAGCCCCCCGGGACTAGCGGGATTCGAGCAGTACTTC
d_gene: TRBD2
j_gene: TRBJ2-7
abundance: -
v_gene: TRBV7-9